A single T cell receptor beta chain is shown here with its context. Antigen specificity is unknown. One entry per CDR3 protein, called by TCRdb with MiXCR from the 5' RACE reads. The table lists about 440,000 distinct CDR3 sequences, about 20% of them singletons. The data belong to a study of T-cell memory formation after mild COVID-19. Looked up from germline, CDR1 is SGHDT and CDR2 is YYEEEE. Trimming left V 1 base short and J 2 bases short, with 7 bases between. The CDR3 contains 14 residues. Findings of the study overall: For second-wave clones that peaked at day 37, SARS-CoV-2 specificity went unverified. Later expanders leaned toward CD4+, whereas clones contracting from day 15 to 85 were balanced CD4/CD8.

Sequenced input: PBMCs or a T cell subset sorted from them (not recorded which). The TCR was taken from an adult woman who had mild COVID-19 (a few samples of this study predate the infection). Cell type and time point are not known. This chain joins TRBV5-6 and TRBJ1-5; D gene ambiguous. CDR3 coding DNA: TGTGCCAGCAGCTTGACCTGGGGCAATCAGCCCCAGCATTTT. Amino acids: CASSLTWGNQPQHF.